This T cell receptor (beta chain) was sequenced for a study of monozygotic twins with inflammatory bowel disease. Study results and limitations: The authors found no support for a single strong IBD-associated signal or clonotype.

Every TCR library drew on 3500 ng of total RNA. Each CDR3 protein gets one entry in TCRdb, which reprocessed the 5' RACE reads and gives no DNA. Its clone listing holds approximately 200,000 distinct CDR3 sequences. Each donor had 2 to 3 ml of blood drawn. Without any T cell sorting, total RNA was isolated from whole blood. The length of the CDR3 is 14 residues. Per the germline V gene, CDR1 is ENHRY and CDR2 is SYGVKD. On this clonotype itself: Its antigen is unknown.

This receptor was identified in a human donor with ulcerative colitis or Crohn's disease, or a healthy co-twin of an affected twin (not recorded which). The material sequenced was blood. This chain joins TRBV10-3 and TRBJ2-7; the D call of TRBD1 rests on TCRdb alone, since no DNA is present to check it. The CDR3 reads CAISERGGAYEQYF.